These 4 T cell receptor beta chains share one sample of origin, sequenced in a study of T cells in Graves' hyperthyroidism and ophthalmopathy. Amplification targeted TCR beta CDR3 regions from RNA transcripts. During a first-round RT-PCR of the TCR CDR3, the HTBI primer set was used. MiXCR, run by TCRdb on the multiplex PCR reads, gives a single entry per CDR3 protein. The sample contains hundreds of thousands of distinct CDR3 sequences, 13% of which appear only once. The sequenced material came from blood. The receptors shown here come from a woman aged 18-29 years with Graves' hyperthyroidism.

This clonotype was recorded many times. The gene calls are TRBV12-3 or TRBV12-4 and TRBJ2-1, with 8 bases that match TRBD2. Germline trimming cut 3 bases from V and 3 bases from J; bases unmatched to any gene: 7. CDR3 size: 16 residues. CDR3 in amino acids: CASSLVMSGSYNEQFF. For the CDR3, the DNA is TGTGCCAGCAGTTTGGTTATGAGCGGGAGCTACAATGAGCAGTTCTTC.

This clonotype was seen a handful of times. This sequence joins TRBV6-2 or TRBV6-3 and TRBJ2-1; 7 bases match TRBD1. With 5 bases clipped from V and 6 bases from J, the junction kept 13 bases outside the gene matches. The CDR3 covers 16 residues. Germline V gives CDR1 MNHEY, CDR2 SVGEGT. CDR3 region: CASSGTSGTEPNEQFF. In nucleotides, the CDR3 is TGTGCCAGCAGTGGAACGTCCGGGACAGAACCCAATGAGCAGTTCTTC.

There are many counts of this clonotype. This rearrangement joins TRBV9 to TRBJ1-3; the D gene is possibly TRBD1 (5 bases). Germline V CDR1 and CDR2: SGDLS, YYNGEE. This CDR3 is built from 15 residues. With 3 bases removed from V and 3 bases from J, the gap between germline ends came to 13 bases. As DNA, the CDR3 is TGTGCCAGCAGCGCCCGCGAGGGGTATGGAAACACCATATATTTT. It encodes CASSAREGYGNTIYF.

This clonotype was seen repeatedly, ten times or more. CDR3 in amino acids: CASSYSTEDSPLHF. In DNA form, the CDR3 reads TGTGCCAGCAGTTACTCGACGGAGGATTCACCCCTCCACTTT. The chain uses TRBV6-6 and TRBJ1-6; D not resolved. V shed 0 bases and J shed 8 bases, with 8 bases lying between them. The CDR3 covers 14 residues. Germline V gives CDR1 MNHNY, CDR2 SVGAGI (reference sequence).